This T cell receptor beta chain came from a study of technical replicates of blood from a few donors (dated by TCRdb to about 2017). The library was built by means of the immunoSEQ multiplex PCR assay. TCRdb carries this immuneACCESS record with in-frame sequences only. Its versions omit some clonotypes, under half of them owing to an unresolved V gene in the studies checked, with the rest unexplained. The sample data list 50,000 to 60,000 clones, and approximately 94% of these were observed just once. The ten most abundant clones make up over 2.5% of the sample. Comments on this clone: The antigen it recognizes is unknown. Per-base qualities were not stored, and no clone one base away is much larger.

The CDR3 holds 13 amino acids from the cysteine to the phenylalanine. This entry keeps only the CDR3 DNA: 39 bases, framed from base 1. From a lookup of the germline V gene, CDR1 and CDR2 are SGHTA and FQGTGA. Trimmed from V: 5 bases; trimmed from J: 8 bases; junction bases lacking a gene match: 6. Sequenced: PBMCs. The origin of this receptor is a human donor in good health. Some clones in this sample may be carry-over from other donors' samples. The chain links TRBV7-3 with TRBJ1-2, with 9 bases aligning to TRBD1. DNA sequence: TGTGCCAGCAGCAGTGGACAGGGGCAGGGCTACACCTTC. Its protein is CASSSGQGQGYTF.